The source of this T cell receptor (beta chain) is a study of T-cell reconstitution after alpha-beta-depleted transplantation in children. General observations from the study: Diversity and T-cell counts at one year after transplant derived mostly from new T cells. The high TCRbeta diversity at day 60 in some patients came from surviving recipient T cells and thymic progenitors. Where alpha-beta T cells came from about two months after transplant was reportedly several hundred expanded graft clones.

This clonotype has a handful of counts. Its antigen is undetermined. CDR3 length equals 16 residues. The V and J ends lost 4 bases and 4 bases, in that order; junction bases with no gene match: 8. Germline CDR1 and CDR2: MNHEY and SVGAGI. Unique molecular identifiers featured in how the TCRbeta library was prepared. TCRdb redid the calling of the PCR reads with MiXCR, one entry per CDR3 protein. The sample carries 750,000 to 950,000 distinct CDR3 sequences, roughly 15% recorded once. The chain is built from TRBV6-5 and TRBJ2-5, with 11 bases that match TRBD2. This TCR was recovered from a male patient younger than 18 who had a stem cell transplant for acute lymphoblastic leukemia, so the T cells may come from the graft donor. The sequencing here drew on PBMCs, mostly from graft donor cells, taken 360 days after TCRalphabeta/CD19-depleted stem cell transplant. The CDR3 loop is CASSLLAGAPRETQYF. CDR3 coding DNA: TGTGCCAGCAGTTTACTAGCGGGAGCGCCCCGAGAGACCCAGTACTTC.